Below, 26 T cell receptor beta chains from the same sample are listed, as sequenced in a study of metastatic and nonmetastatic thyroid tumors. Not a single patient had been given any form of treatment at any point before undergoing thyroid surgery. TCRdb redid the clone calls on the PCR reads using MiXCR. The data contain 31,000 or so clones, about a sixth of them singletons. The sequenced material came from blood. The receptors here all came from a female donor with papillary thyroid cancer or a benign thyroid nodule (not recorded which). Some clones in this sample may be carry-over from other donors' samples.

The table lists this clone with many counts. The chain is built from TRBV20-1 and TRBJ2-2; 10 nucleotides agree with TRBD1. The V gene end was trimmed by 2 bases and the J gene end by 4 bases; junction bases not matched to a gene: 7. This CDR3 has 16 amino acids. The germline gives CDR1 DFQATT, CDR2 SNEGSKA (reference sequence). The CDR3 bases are TGCAGTGCTAGACATTCCGGGACAGGGGTCACCGGGGAGCTGTTTTTT. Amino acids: CSARHSGTGVTGELFF.

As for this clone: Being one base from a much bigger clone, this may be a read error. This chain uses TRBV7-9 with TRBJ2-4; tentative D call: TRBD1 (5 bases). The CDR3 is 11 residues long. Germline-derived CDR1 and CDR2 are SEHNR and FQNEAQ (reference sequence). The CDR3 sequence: CASSSYRRPSF. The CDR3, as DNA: TGTGCCAGCAGCTCCTACAGGAGACCGAGCTTC.

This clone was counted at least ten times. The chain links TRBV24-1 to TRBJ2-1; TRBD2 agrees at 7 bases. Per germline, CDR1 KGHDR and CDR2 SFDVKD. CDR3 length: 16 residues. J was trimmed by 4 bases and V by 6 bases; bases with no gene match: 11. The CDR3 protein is CATSSRMGGKYNEQFF. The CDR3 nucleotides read TGTGCCACCAGTTCAAGGATGGGGGGGAAGTACAATGAGCAGTTCTTC.

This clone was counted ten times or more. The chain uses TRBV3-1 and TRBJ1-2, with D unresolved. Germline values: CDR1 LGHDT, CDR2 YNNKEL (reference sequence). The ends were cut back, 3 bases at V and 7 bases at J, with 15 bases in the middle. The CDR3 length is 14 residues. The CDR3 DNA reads TGTGCCAGCAGCCATGTCAGCCGTTTTAGTGGCTACACCTTC. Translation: CASSHVSRFSGYTF.

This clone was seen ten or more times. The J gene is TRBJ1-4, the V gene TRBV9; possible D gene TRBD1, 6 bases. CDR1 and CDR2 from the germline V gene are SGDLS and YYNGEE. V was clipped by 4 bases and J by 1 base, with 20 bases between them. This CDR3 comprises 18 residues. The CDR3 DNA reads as TGTGCCAGCAGCCCCCGGGGGGCCAGGGGCATAACTAATGAAAAACTGTTTTTT. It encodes CASSPRGARGITNEKLFF.

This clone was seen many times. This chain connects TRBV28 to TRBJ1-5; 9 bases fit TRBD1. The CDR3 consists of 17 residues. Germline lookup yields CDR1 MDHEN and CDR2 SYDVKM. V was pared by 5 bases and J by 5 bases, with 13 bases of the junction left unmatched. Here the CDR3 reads CASSLTQQGAYYQPQHF. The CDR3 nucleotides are TGTGCCAGCAGTCTAACACAACAGGGGGCTTACTATCAGCCCCAGCATTTT.

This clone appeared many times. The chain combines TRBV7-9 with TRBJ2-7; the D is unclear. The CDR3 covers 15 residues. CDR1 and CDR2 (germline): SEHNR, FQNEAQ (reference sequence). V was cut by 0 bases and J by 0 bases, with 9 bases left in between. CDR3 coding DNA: TGTGCCAGCAGCTTAGCAACACAGTCCTCCTACGAGCAGTACTTC. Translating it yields CASSLATQSSYEQYF.

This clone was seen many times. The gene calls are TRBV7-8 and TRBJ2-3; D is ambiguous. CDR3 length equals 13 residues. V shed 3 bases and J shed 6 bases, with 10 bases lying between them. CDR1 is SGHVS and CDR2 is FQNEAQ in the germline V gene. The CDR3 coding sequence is TGTGCCAGCAGCTTGCAGGTTATCGATACGCAGTATTTT. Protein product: CASSLQVIDTQYF.

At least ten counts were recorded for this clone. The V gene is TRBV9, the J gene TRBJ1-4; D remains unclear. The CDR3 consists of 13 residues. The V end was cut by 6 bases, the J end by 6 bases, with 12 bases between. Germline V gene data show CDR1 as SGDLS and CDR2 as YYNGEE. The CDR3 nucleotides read TGTGCCAGCAACGGGCACAGTGATGAAAAACTGTTTTTT. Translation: CASNGHSDEKLFF.

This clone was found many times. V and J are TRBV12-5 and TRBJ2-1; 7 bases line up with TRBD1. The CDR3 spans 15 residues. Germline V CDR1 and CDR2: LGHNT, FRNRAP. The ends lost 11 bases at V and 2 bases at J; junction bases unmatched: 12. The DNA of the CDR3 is TGTGCTTCATCGTTGGAAGGGGGCCCCTACAATGAGCAGTTCTTC. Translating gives CASSLEGGPYNEQFF.

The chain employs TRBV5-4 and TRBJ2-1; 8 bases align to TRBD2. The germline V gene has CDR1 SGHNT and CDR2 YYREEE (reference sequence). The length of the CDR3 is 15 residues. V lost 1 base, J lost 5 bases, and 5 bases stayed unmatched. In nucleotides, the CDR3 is TGTGCCAGCAGCTTGCCGGGGGGGCTTGACAATGAGCAGTTCTTC. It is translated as CASSLPGGLDNEQFF.

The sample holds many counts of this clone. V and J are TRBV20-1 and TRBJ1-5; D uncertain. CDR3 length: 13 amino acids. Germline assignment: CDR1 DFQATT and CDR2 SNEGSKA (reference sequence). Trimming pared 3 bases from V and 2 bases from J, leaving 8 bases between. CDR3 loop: CSASPDGNQPQHF. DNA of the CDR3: TGCAGTGCTAGTCCTGATGGCAATCAGCCCCAGCATTTT.

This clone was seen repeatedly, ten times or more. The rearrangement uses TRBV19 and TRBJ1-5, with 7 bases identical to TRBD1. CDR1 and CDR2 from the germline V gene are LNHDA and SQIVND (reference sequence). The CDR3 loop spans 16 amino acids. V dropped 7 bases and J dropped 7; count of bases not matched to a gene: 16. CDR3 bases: TGTGCCAGTACCATCTCCTTTACAGGGGCGGGACAGCCCCAGCATTTT. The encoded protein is CASTISFTGAGQPQHF.

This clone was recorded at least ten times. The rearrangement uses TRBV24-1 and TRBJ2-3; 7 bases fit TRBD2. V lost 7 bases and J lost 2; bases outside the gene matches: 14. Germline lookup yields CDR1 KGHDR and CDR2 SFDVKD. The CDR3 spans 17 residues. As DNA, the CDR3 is TGTGCCACCAGCTCTACTCTAGCGGAGGGAAACACAGATACGCAGTATTTT. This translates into CATSSTLAEGNTDTQYF.

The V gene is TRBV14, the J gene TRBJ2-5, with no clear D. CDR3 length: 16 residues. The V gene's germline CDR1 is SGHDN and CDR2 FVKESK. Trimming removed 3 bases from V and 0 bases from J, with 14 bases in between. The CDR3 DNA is TGTGCCAGCAGCCACCTGTACGGGCTCGACCAAGAGACCCAGTACTTC. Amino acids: CASSHLYGLDQETQYF.

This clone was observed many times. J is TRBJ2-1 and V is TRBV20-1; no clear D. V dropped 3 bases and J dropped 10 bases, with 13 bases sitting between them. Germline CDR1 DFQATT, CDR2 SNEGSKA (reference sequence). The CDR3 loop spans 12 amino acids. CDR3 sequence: CSARGIPKEQFF. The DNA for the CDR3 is TGCAGTGCTAGGGGCATACCTAAGGAGCAGTTCTTC.

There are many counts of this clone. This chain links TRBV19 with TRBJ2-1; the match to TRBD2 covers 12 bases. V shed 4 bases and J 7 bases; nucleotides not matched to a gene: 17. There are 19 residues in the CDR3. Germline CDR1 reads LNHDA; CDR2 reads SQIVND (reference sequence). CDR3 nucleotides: TGTGCCAGTAGTAAGAGGCTAGCGGGGGGGCCGGCCCTCGGGAATGAGCAGTTCTTC. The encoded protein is CASSKRLAGGPALGNEQFF.

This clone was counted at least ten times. DNA of the CDR3: TGTGCCAGCAGCGTAAATCCCAGCGGGAGCGAGCAGTACTTC. Translated: CASSVNPSGSEQYF. The chain employs TRBV9 and TRBJ2-7; 8 nucleotides align to TRBD2. The ends lost 1 base at V and 6 bases at J; junction bases unmatched: 6. Germline-derived CDR1 and CDR2 are SGDLS and YYNGEE. This CDR3 is built from 14 residues.

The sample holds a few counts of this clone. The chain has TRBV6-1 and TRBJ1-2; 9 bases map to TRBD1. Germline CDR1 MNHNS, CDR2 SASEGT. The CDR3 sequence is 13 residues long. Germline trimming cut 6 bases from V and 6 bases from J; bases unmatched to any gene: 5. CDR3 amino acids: CASSRDRENGYTF. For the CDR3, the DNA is TGTGCCAGCAGCCGGGACAGGGAGAATGGCTACACCTTC.

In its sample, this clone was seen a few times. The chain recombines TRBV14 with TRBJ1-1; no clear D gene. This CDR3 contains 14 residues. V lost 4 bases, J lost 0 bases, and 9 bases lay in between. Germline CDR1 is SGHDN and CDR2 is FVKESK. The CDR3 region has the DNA TGTGCCAGCAGCCCACCTGGGATGAACACTGAAGCTTTCTTT. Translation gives CASSPPGMNTEAFF.

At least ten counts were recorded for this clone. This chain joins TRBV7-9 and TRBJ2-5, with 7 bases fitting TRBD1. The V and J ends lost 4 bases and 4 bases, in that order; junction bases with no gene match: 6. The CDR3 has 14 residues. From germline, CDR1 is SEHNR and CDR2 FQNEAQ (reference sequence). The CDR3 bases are TGTGCCAGCAGCTCCTGGACAGGAGGAGAGACCCAGTACTTC. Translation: CASSSWTGGETQYF.

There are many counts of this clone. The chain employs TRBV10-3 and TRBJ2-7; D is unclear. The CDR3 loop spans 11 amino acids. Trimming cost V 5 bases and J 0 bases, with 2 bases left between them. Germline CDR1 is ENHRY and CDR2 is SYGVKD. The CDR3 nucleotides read TGTGCCATCAGTTCCTCCTACGAGCAGTACTTC. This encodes CAISSSYEQYF.

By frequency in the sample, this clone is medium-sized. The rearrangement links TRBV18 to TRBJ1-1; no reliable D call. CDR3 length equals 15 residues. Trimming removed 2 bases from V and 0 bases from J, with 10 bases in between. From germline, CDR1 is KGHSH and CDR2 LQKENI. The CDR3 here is CASSPSQALNTEAFF. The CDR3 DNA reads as TGTGCCAGCTCACCATCCCAGGCCCTGAACACTGAAGCTTTCTTT.

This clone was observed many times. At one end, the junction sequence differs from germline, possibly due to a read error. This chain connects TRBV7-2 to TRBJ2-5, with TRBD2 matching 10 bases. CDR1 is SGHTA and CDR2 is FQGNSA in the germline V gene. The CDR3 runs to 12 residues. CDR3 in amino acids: CASSRGERGGHF. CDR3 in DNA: TGTGCCAGCAGCCGTGGGGAGCGGGGGGGCCACTTC.

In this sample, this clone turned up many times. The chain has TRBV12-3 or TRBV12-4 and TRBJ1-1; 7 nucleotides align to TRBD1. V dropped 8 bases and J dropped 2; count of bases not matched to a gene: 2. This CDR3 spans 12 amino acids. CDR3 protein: CASQGVNTEAFF. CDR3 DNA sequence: TGTGCCAGCCAGGGGGTCAACACTGAAGCTTTCTTT.

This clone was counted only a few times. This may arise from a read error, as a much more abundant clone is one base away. The CDR3 here is CIVKPGLAGGTQYF. The CDR3 coding sequence is TGCATCGTCAAACCGGGACTAGCGGGAGGTACGCAGTATTTT. The chain is built from TRBV29-1 and TRBJ2-3; 15 bases line up with TRBD2. Germline CDR1 is SQVTM and CDR2 is ANQGSEA. The CDR3 is 14 residues long.